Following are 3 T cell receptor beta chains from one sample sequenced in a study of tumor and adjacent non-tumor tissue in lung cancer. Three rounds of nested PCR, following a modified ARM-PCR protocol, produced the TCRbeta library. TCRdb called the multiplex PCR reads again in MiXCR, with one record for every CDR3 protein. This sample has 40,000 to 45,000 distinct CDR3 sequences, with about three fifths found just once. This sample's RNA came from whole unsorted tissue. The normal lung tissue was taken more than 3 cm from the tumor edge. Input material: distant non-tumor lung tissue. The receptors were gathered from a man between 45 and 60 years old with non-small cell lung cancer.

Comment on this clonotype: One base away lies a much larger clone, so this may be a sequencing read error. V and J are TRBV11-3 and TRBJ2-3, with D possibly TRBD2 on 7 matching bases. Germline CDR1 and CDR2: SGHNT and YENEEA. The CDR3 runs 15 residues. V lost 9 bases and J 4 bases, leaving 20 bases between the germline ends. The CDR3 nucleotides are TGTGCCAGGAGCGCACGTTGGGGGGGCGCAGATACGCAGTATTTT. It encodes CARSARWGGADTQYF.

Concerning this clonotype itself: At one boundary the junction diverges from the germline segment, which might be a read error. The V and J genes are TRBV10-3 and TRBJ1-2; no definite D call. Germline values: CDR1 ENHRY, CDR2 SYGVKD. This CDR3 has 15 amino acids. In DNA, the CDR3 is TGTGCCATCAATGAGTCGATGGGGAAGGTAGACGGCTACACCTTC. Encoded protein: CAINESMGKVDGYTF.

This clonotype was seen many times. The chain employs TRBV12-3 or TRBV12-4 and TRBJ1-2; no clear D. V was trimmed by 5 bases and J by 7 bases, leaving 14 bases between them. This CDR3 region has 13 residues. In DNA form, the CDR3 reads TGTGCCAGCAGTACGGGCCAAACTGGTGGCTACACCTTC. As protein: CASSTGQTGGYTF.